Only one count was recorded for the clone carrying this T cell receptor beta chain. Its antigen remains unidentified. The data stem from a study of cytomegalovirus exposure and HLA in healthy donors. Findings and caveats of the study: According to a later analysis, most TCR beta chains associated with CMV appeared HLA-restricted. Highly shared variants forming one cluster were likely a sequencing artifact. Highest at DRB1 and lowest at HLA-C, TCR association rates differed among HLA loci in a later analysis. Specificity of a few CMV-associated chains for CMV antigens was verified in vitro.

V was clipped by 4 bases and J by 0 bases; unmatched bases: 6. Germline assignment: CDR1 SGHRS and CDR2 YFSETQ. The CDR3 runs to 15 residues. Primers: 60 Vbeta forward and 13 Jbeta reverse. Assay: immunoSEQ multiplex PCR; the TCRdb copy retains only in-frame clones and omits some. The sample yields some 97,000 clones, 79% seen once. The TCR was taken from a female donor in good health and CMV-seropositive. The chain combines TRBV5-1 with TRBJ2-5; 7 nucleotides align to TRBD1. Material for sequencing was PBMCs. The DNA of the CDR3 is TGCGCCAGCAGCCCTAGGACAGGTAACCAAGAGACCCAGTACTTC. The encoded protein is CASSPRTGNQETQYF.